The following is a T cell receptor (beta chain) sequence with its context. Its antigen is not known. This sample stems from a study of CD8 T cells in ankylosing spondylitis. The CDR3 runs 15 residues. The J segment lost 9 bases and the V segment lost 1 base, leaving 12 bases of the junction unmatched. Germline CDR1 GTSNPN, CDR2 SVGIG (reference sequence). Each TCR beta library was made by quantitative 5'-RACE that incorporated molecular barcodes. TCRdb reprocessed the 5' RACE reads with MiXCR, giving one entry per CDR3 protein. The table includes 200,000 to 250,000 distinct CDR3 sequences, around 19% detected once. Study-level findings and limits: The authors reported significant enrichment of disease-linked clones in matched ankylosing spondylitis synovial fluid. CD8+ cells made up the disease-linked clones, which were relatively rare in peripheral blood. Prior literature has documented some motif variants in synovial fluid and blood from reactive arthritis. Blood from ankylosing spondylitis patients appeared to carry a characteristic roughly eight-variant TCR beta motif.

The sequenced material came from blood, either unsorted or a sorted T cell fraction (not recorded which). This TCR was recovered from a male donor with ankylosing spondylitis. This rearrangement joins TRBV30 to TRBJ2-1; 7 nucleotides align to TRBD2. CDR3 DNA: TGTGCCTGGAGTGAGGGCTCCTCCCCGGGGGGTGAGCAGTTCTTC. Translated: CAWSEGSSPGGEQFF.